These 24 T cell receptor beta chains were all obtained from the same sample, sequenced in a study of radiotherapy plus CTLA-4 blockade in lung cancer (dated by TCRdb to between 2018 and 2020). Library prep was done by the immunoSEQ multiplex PCR assay. Drawn from immuneACCESS, this table holds only the in-frame rearrangements with V and J called that TCRdb kept. Clones are partly lost; checked studies trace under half to an unresolved V gene and leave the rest unexplained. This sample has 40,000 or so clones in its table, and 80% to 90% of those were observed once. About 20% of the sample comes from the top ten. Sequenced material: peripheral blood, taken from a patient treated with radiotherapy plus ipilimumab. The receptors were gathered from a human donor with non-small cell lung cancer whose response to radiotherapy plus ipilimumab could not be evaluated.

The rearrangement links TRBV2 to TRBJ2-3, with TRBD2 matching over 10 bases. Germline trimming cut 3 bases from V and 5 bases from J; bases unmatched to any gene: 5. The CDR3 spans 15 residues. Germline CDR1 SNHLY, CDR2 FYNNEI. CDR3 DNA: TGTGCCAGCAGTGAGATAGCGGGGGGCCAAGATACGCAGTATTTT. Its translation is CASSEIAGGQDTQYF.

This rearrangement joins TRBV27 to TRBJ2-7, with 8 positions matching TRBD2. Germline V lookup: CDR1 MNHEY, CDR2 SMNVEV (reference sequence). The V segment lost 0 bases and the J segment 2 bases; nucleotides outside the gene matches: 6. The CDR3 sequence is 16 residues long. Here the CDR3 reads CASSLSRTSGAYEQYF. The CDR3 nucleotides read TGTGCCAGCAGTTTATCGCGTACTAGCGGAGCCTACGAGCAGTACTTC.

The genes are TRBV28 and TRBJ2-7, with a weak D call TRBD2 (6 bases). Germline CDR1 reads MDHEN; CDR2 reads SYDVKM. Trimming left V 6 bases short and J 4 bases short, with 16 bases between. The CDR3 totals 14 residues. The CDR3 here is CASSPPEGTYEQYF. The CDR3, as DNA: TGTGCCAGCAGCCCCCCGGAGGGAACTTACGAGCAGTACTTC.

This sequence joins TRBV7-2 and TRBJ2-5, with 8 bases identical to TRBD2. After removal of 4 bases from V and 5 bases from J, the junction contained 9 bases not matched to a gene. CDR1 is SGHTA, CDR2 FQGNSA, per germline. The CDR3 covers 15 residues. This CDR3 is CASSSGGDLVETQYF. The CDR3 DNA reads as TGTGCCAGCAGCTCGGGGGGGGATCTGGTGGAGACCCAGTACTTC.

This clone has only one observation. This chain joins TRBV5-1 and TRBJ2-2, with 7 bases identical to TRBD2. V was pared by 7 bases and J by 1 base, with 4 bases of the junction left unmatched. Germline CDR1 reads SGHRS; CDR2 reads YFSETQ. This CDR3 region has 14 residues. Here the CDR3 DNA reads TGCGCCAGCGGCGGGGGAGGGAACACCGGGGAGCTGTTTTTT. This sequence encodes CASGGGGNTGELFF.

This rearrangement joins TRBV6-5 to TRBJ2-7; tentative D call: TRBD2 (5 bases). V dropped 6 bases and J dropped 1 base, with 13 bases sitting between them. The CDR3 spans 14 residues. Germline CDR1 is MNHEY and CDR2 is SVGAGI. The CDR3 coding sequence is TGTGCCAGCAGACGGACTTCCACTTCCTACGAGCAGTACTTC. Translating it yields CASRRTSTSYEQYF.

This clone was counted once. The chain has TRBV10-1 and TRBJ2-5, with TRBD1 matching 11 bases. In germline, CDR1 is WNHNN, CDR2 SYGVQD (reference sequence). V dropped 1 base and J dropped 5; count of bases not matched to a gene: 3. The CDR3 sequence is 15 residues long. CDR3 region: CASSEWDRGFETQYF. In DNA form, the CDR3 reads TGCGCCAGCAGTGAGTGGGACAGGGGGTTCGAGACCCAGTACTTC.

This clone has just one count. The chain links TRBV28 to TRBJ2-7; D possibly corresponds to TRBD1 (6 bases). The length of the CDR3 is 17 residues. Germline V lookup: CDR1 MDHEN, CDR2 SYDVKM. Trimming removed 10 bases from V and 0 bases from J, with 25 bases in between. The CDR3 loop reads CATSTGNRAISSYEQYF. The CDR3 DNA reads TGTGCCACCTCGACCGGCAACAGGGCAATAAGCTCCTACGAGCAGTACTTC.

The V call is TRBV19, the J call TRBJ2-7; the match to TRBD2 covers 14 bases. CDR1 and CDR2 (germline): LNHDA, SQIVND (reference sequence). There are 18 residues in the CDR3. Germline trimming cut 4 bases from V and 3 bases from J; bases unmatched to any gene: 11. The CDR3 loop reads CASSTTGTSGSFFYEQYF. For the CDR3, the DNA is TGTGCCAGTAGTACAACCGGGACTAGCGGGAGTTTTTTCTACGAGCAGTACTTC.

This rearrangement joins TRBV7-9 to TRBJ1-6; D is unresolved. V was cut by 5 bases and J by 10 bases, with 12 bases left in between. CDR3 length: 13 amino acids. CDR1 and CDR2 from the germline V gene are SEHNR and FQNEAQ (reference sequence). CDR3 loop: CASSPFTGSPLHF. CDR3 nucleotide sequence: TGTGCCAGCAGCCCGTTCACGGGGTCACCCCTCCACTTT.

J is TRBJ1-2 and V is TRBV28, with a tentative D call TRBD1 (5 bases). With 7 bases removed from V and 2 bases from J, the gap between germline ends came to 17 bases. The germline CDR1 and CDR2 sequences are MDHEN and SYDVKM. This CDR3 contains 15 residues. The CDR3 sequence is CASTSGGNTNYGYTF. CDR3 sequence (DNA): TGTGCCAGCACTTCGGGGGGGAACACAAACTATGGCTACACCTTC.

The chain employs TRBV10-3 and TRBJ1-2; D not resolved. Trimming left V 7 bases short and J 0 bases short, with 6 bases between. CDR1 is ENHRY, CDR2 SYGVKD, per germline. The CDR3 covers 12 residues. The CDR3 nucleotides are TGTGCCATCACGGCGGCTAACTATGGCTACACCTTC. Translating it yields CAITAANYGYTF.

The chain couples TRBV4-2 to TRBJ2-2, with 7 positions matching TRBD2. J lost 4 bases, V lost 1 base, and 9 bases had no gene match. The CDR3 totals 17 residues. The germline gives CDR1 LGHNA, CDR2 YNFKEQ. The CDR3 loop is CASSQGGRGRGTGELFF. The CDR3 nucleotides read TGTGCCAGCAGCCAAGGGGGTCGGGGGAGGGGCACCGGGGAGCTGTTTTTT.

V is TRBV13 and J is TRBJ2-3; D gene unclear. Germline lookup yields CDR1 PRHDT and CDR2 FYEKMQ (reference sequence). The CDR3 sequence is 12 residues long. Trimming cost V 4 bases and J 5 bases, with 7 bases left between them. This CDR3 is CASSSGLDTQYF. CDR3 nucleotide sequence: TGTGCCAGCAGCTCCGGTCTAGATACGCAGTATTTT.

The chain is built from TRBV10-3 and TRBJ2-7; D perhaps matches TRBD2 (5 bases). The V end lost 8 bases, the J end lost 7 bases, and 18 bases lay between the germline ends. CDR1 and CDR2 (germline): ENHRY, SYGVKD. The CDR3 totals 13 residues. CDR3 nucleotide sequence: TGTGCCATCGGGAGCTCTTTATCTCGGGAGCAGTACTTC. It translates to CAIGSSLSREQYF.

The chain employs TRBV4-3 and TRBJ1-5; no clear D gene. Germline lookup yields CDR1 LGHNA and CDR2 YSLEER. Trimming removed 0 bases from V and 5 bases from J, with 11 bases in between. CDR3 length equals 15 residues. The CDR3 DNA follows: TGCGCCAGCAGCCAAGATCGTCACGGGGATCAGCCCCAGCATTTT. This translates into CASSQDRHGDQPQHF.

The chain couples TRBV11-1 to TRBJ2-2; 8 bases are a match to TRBD1. The V and J ends lost 0 bases and 3 bases, in that order; junction bases with no gene match: 6. Germline assignment: CDR1 SGHAT and CDR2 FQDESV (reference sequence). The CDR3 totals 17 residues. CDR3 in DNA: TGTGCCAGCAGCTTAGCCGCAGGGGGCAGGGACACCGGGGAGCTGTTTTTT. Its translation is CASSLAAGGRDTGELFF.

This clone was detected only once. The chain employs TRBV10-3 and TRBJ2-3; perhaps TRBD2 as D (6 bases). The CDR3 spans 15 residues. With 6 bases removed from V and 4 bases from J, the gap between germline ends came to 17 bases. Germline assignment: CDR1 ENHRY and CDR2 SYGVKD. The CDR3 region has the DNA TGTGCCATCAGGGGTCTAGACGGGGGACCAGATACGCAGTATTTT. It codes for CAIRGLDGGPDTQYF.

This chain connects TRBV7-2 to TRBJ1-5; the D gene is possibly TRBD1 (6 bases). Germline V gene sequence: CDR1 SGHTA, CDR2 FQGNSA. V was clipped by 5 bases and J by 11 bases, with 22 bases between them. The CDR3 loop spans 15 amino acids. CDR3 DNA sequence: TGTGCCAGCAGCCCCACCACCGGGGGGCCGGAGTCCCAGCATTTT. Translating it yields CASSPTTGGPESQHF.

This clone has just one count. The chain has TRBV5-6 and TRBJ2-5, with D uncertain. CDR1 is SGHDT and CDR2 is YYEEEE in the germline V gene. Trimming cost V 3 bases and J 4 bases, with 10 bases left between them. The CDR3 covers 13 residues. CDR3: CASSSVGPETQYF. Written as DNA, the CDR3 is TGTGCCAGCAGCTCGGTGGGCCCAGAGACCCAGTACTTC.

V gene TRBV7-2 combines with J gene TRBJ2-7, with D tentatively TRBD1 (6 bases). Between the trimmed V and J ends, which lost 5 bases and 7 bases, there was a span of 18 bases. This CDR3 region has 14 residues. The germline V gene encodes CDR1 SGHTA and CDR2 FQGNSA. CDR3 bases: TGTGCCAGCAGCCGAGGGGGAGCTCCGGAGGAGCAGTACTTC. Protein: CASSRGGAPEEQYF.

The V and J genes are TRBV19 and TRBJ1-2; D not certain. Germline CDR1 LNHDA, CDR2 SQIVND (reference sequence). The CDR3 is 13 residues long. Trimming stripped 3 bases from V and 0 bases from J, with 5 bases between. CDR3 nucleotides: TGTGCCAGTAGTATTGGAGCTAACTATGGCTACACCTTC. Amino acids: CASSIGANYGYTF.

The rearrangement uses TRBV4-1 and TRBJ1-5; a possible D gene is TRBD1 (5 bases). From germline, CDR1 is MGHRA and CDR2 YSYEKL. Trimming stripped 1 base from V and 5 bases from J, with 9 bases between. This CDR3 comprises 14 residues. CDR3 amino acids: CASSQASTDQPQHF. CDR3 DNA: TGCGCCAGCAGCCAAGCGTCGACAGATCAGCCCCAGCATTTT.

The V call is TRBV19, the J call TRBJ2-7, with TRBD1 as a possible D gene (8 bases). V was cut by 6 bases and J by 2 bases, with 14 bases left in between. CDR3 length: 14 residues. Looked up from germline, CDR1 is LNHDA and CDR2 is SQIVND (reference sequence). The CDR3 region has the DNA TGTGCCAGTAGCACCACAGGGGGGGCCTACGAGCAGTACTTC. The encoded protein is CASSTTGGAYEQYF.